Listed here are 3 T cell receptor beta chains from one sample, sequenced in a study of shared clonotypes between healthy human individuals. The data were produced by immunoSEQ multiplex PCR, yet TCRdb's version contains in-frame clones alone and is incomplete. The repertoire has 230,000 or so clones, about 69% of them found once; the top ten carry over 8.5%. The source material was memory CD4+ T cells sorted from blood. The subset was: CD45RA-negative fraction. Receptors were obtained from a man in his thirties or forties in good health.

The CDR3 DNA reads as TGTGCCAGCAGCCACTTTAGCGGGAGGAGGTCAGAGACCCAGTACTTC. Its protein is CASSHFSGRRSETQYF. The rearrangement links TRBV7-9 to TRBJ2-5; 10 bases agree with TRBD2. The CDR3 sequence is 16 residues long. Losses at the gene ends were 5 bases for V and 4 bases for J; bases not matched to a gene: 10. Per germline, CDR1 SEHNR and CDR2 FQNEAQ (reference sequence). Full variable domain (missing parts from reference TRBV7-9 and TRBJ2-5): DTGVSQNPRHKITKRGQNVTFRCDPISEHNRLYWYRQTLGQGPEFLTYFQNEAQLEKSRLLSDRFSAERPKGSFSTLEIQRTEQGDSAMYLCASSHFSGRRSETQYFGPGTRLLVL.

The CDR3: CASIPDRSGNTIYF. The CDR3 DNA is TGTGCCAGCATCCCGGACCGCTCGGGAAACACCATATATTTT. The V gene is TRBV7-9, the J gene TRBJ1-3; D gene ambiguous. V was pared by 7 bases and J by 4 bases, with 14 bases between. The CDR3 is 14 amino acids. The germline CDR1 and CDR2 sequences are SEHNR and FQNEAQ (reference sequence).

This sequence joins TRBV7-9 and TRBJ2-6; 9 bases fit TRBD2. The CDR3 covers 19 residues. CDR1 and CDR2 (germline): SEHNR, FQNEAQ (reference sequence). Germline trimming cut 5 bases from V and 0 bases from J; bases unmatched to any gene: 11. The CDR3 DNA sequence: TGTGCCAGCAGCCGGCTAGCGGGACGTGGGGACTCTGGGGCCAACGTCCTGACTTTC. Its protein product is CASSRLAGRGDSGANVLTF.